Included here is one T cell receptor beta chain sequence, with context. These data are taken from a study of blood T cell repertoires in COVID-19. Background on the study: The study drew acute and convalescent COVID-19 samples from the United States, Italy and Spain. The analysed material was cDNA or gDNA that came from T cells, B-cell-depleted T cells, or PBMCs.

Trimming shortened V by 3 bases and J by 3 bases, and 12 bases separated the two germline ends. The CDR3 spans 15 residues. The germline CDR1 and CDR2 sequences are SGDLS and YYNGEE. Per the original data handling: Amplification from reference gene primers served as the basis for estimated nucleated cell counts. Assay used: immunoSEQ multiplex PCR; TCRdb lists only in-frame clones, some missing. That table is the source of V, J and clone size, and D and trimming were worked out from the DNA. The sample has about 310,000 clones, around 86% seen once. This chain connects TRBV9 to TRBJ2-2; TRBD2 might be the D (7 bases). Source material: peripheral blood. This sequence originates from a man between 45 and 60 years old with active or convalescent COVID-19. This CDR3 is CASSGTGGYTGELFF. CDR3 DNA sequence: TGTGCCAGCAGCGGAACGGGGGGCTACACCGGGGAGCTGTTTTTT.